These 11 T cell receptor beta chains share one sample of origin, sequenced in a study of blood T cell repertoires in COVID-19. TCRdb's table, derived via immunoSEQ multiplex PCR, lists solely in-frame clones and lacks some. This table has around 250,000 clones, around nine tenths appearing once. Sequenced sample: peripheral blood. These receptors all stem from a woman aged 70-85 years with active or convalescent COVID-19.

The chain recombines TRBV19 with TRBJ1-2, with D unclear. The germline V gene encodes CDR1 LNHDA and CDR2 SQIVND (reference sequence). The CDR3 spans 13 residues. Trimming removed 5 bases at V and 7 bases at J, with 14 bases between. The CDR3 sequence: CASSPSGGGGYTF. CDR3 nucleotide sequence: TGTGCCAGTAGTCCCAGTGGAGGCGGTGGCTACACCTTC.

This clone was observed once. The rearrangement links TRBV6-5 to TRBJ1-2; D is unresolved. Trimming removed 6 bases at V and 4 bases at J, with 15 bases between. The CDR3 is 14 amino acids. CDR1 is MNHEY and CDR2 is SVGAGI in the germline V gene. In DNA form, the CDR3 reads TGTGCCAGCAGCTCCGACGGCGGATCCTATGGCTACACCTTC. Translation gives CASSSDGGSYGYTF.

The V gene is TRBV5-4, the J gene TRBJ1-2, with 11 bases that match TRBD1. This CDR3 region has 17 residues. Germline V gene data show CDR1 as SGHNT and CDR2 as YYREEE (reference sequence). V was pared by 1 base and J by 3 bases, with 8 bases of the junction left unmatched. CDR3 in amino acids: CASSLIPRTGGYYGYTF. CDR3 in DNA: TGTGCCAGCAGCTTGATTCCCCGGACAGGGGGCTACTATGGCTACACCTTC.

The V call is TRBV11-3, the J call TRBJ1-1, with D hard to call. The CDR3 runs 15 residues. Germline V gene sequence: CDR1 SGHNT, CDR2 YENEEA. With 5 bases removed from V and 3 bases from J, the gap between germline ends came to 16 bases. The CDR3 region has the DNA TGTGCCAGCAGCAGATCGGGGATAAGGGACACTGAAGCTTTCTTT. Its translation: CASSRSGIRDTEAFF. The variable domain in full, completed from reference TRBV11-3 and TRBJ1-1, reads EAGVVQSPRYKIIEKKQPVAFWCNPISGHNTLYWYLQNLGQGPELLIRYENEEAVDDSQLPKDRFSAERLKGVDSTLKIQPAELGDSAVYLCASSRSGIRDTEAFFGQGTRLTVV.

The V gene is TRBV4-1, the J gene TRBJ2-3; a weak D match, TRBD2 (5 bases). V dropped 7 bases and J dropped 7 bases, with 18 bases sitting between them. This CDR3 has 14 residues. Germline CDR1 is MGHRA and CDR2 is YSYEKL. CDR3 in DNA: TGCGCCAGCACGGGATGGAAGGGAGTCCATACGCAGTATTTT. Translation gives CASTGWKGVHTQYF.

This chain uses TRBV4-1 with TRBJ2-5; D remains ambiguous. There are 17 residues in the CDR3. The V gene lost 3 bases and the J gene lost 3 bases, with 20 bases spanning the gap. CDR1 and CDR2 (germline): MGHRA, YSYEKL. This CDR3 is CASSHPPQGDGEETQYF. As DNA, the CDR3 is TGCGCCAGCAGCCATCCCCCCCAAGGAGACGGAGAAGAGACCCAGTACTTC.

Notes on this clone: The sample holds other DNA sequences that translate to the same CDR3. The genes are TRBV6-5 and TRBJ1-4; 10 nucleotides align to TRBD1. The CDR3 runs to 15 residues. CDR1 MNHEY and CDR2 SVGAGI come from the germline V gene. V gave up 0 bases and J gave up 6 bases; unmatched junction bases: 1. This CDR3 reads CASSYSGTGDEKLFF. The CDR3 coding sequence is TGTGCCAGCAGTTACTCCGGGACAGGGGATGAAAAACTGTTTTTT.

The rearrangement uses TRBV2 and TRBJ1-5; D unresolved. The germline V gene has CDR1 SNHLY and CDR2 FYNNEI. The V and J ends lost 7 bases and 2 bases respectively, with 12 bases between them. The CDR3 is 14 amino acids. This CDR3 reads CASTTQGGNQPQHF. CDR3 DNA: TGTGCCAGCACCACACAAGGAGGCAATCAGCCCCAGCATTTT.

The chain links TRBV24-1 to TRBJ2-3, with 8 positions matching TRBD2. Trimming at V came to 5 bases and at J to 3 bases, leaving 6 bases not matched to a gene. Germline CDR1 is KGHDR and CDR2 is SFDVKD. The CDR3 spans 15 residues. The chain's CDR3 is CATSGRSGGTDTQYF. The CDR3, as DNA: TGTGCCACCAGTGGCCGAAGCGGGGGAACAGATACGCAGTATTTT.

The gene calls are TRBV5-6 and TRBJ1-6; TRBD1 is a possible D gene (6 bases). CDR1 SGHDT and CDR2 YYEEEE come from the germline V gene. Trimming shortened V by 5 bases and J by 9 bases, and 12 bases separated the two germline ends. This CDR3 comprises 13 residues. The CDR3: CASRSGVGSPLHF. The CDR3 region has the DNA TGTGCCAGCAGATCAGGGGTGGGTTCACCCCTCCACTTT.

The chain couples TRBV12-2 to TRBJ2-3; the D call TRBD1 from the table was never checked on the DNA. TRBV12-2 constitutes a pseudogene. This CDR3 is built from 21 residues. The CDR3, as DNA: TGTGCAAGTCGCTTAGTAACGCCCAGACGGACAGTACGGGCTGGGACAGATACGCAGTATTTT. Translation gives CASRLVTPRRTVRAGTDTQYF.